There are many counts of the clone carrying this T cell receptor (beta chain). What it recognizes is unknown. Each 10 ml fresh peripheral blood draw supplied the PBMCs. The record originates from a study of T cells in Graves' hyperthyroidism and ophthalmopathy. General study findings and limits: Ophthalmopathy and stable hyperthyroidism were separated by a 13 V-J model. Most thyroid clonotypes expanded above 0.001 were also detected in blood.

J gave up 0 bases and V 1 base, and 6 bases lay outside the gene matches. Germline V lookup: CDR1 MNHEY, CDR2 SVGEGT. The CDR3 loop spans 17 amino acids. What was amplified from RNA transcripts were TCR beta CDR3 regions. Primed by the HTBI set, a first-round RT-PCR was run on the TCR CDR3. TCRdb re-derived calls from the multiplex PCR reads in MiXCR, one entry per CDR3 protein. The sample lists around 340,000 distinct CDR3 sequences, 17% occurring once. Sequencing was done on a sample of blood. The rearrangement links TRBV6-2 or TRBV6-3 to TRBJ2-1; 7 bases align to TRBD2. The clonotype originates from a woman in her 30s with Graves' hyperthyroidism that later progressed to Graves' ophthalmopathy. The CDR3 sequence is CASSYYAAGVSYNEQFF. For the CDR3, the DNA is TGTGCCAGCAGTTACTACGCCGCGGGGGTCTCCTACAATGAGCAGTTCTTC.